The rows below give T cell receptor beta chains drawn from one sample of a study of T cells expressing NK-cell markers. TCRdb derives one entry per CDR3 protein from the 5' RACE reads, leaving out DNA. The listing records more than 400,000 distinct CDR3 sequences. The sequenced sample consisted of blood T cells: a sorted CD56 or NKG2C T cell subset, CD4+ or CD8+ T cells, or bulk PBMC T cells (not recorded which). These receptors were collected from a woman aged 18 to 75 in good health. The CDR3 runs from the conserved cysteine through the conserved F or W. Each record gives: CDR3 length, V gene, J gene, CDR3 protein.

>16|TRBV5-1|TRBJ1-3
CASKPGGTSSGNTIYF
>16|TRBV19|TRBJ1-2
CASSIGTRAFNYGYTF
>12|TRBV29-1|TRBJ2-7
CSAATGPYEQYF
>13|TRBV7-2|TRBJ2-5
CASSLALRETQYF
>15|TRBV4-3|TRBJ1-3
CASSQDPHSGNTIYF
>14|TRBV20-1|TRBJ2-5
CSAISGGEQETQYF
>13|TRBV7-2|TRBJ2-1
CASSFSKHNEQFF
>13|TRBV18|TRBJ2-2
CASSPPWAGELFF
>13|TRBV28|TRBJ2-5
CASSSDSLETQYF
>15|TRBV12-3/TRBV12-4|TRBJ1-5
CASSPTRGGNQPQHF
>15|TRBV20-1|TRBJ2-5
CSARSITGGGETQYF
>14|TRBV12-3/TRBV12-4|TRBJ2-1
CASTSPGLAGRGFF
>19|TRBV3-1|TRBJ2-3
CASSPRGRTAGVRADTQYF
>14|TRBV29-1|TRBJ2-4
CSVVVRQAKNIQYF
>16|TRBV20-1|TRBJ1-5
CSARQLGRDDNQPQHF
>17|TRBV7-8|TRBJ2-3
CASSRPLGRSSTDTQYF
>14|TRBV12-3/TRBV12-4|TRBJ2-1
CASRQGVSGNEQFF
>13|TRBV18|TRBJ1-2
CASSPGTGKGYTF
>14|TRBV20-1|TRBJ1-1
CSARGVVLNTEAFF
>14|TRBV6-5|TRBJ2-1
CASSYSSGGLEQFF
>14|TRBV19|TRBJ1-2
CASTETARGYGYTF
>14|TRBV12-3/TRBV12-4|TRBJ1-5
CASSLWGLLQPQHF
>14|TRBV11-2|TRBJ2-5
CASSWRSHGETQYF
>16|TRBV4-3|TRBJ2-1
CASSQEMSGRRNEQFF
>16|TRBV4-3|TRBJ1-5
CASSQGVADSNQPQHF
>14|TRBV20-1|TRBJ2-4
CSASPPLAKNIQYF
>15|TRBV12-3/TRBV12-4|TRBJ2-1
CASRIRQGAGYEQFF
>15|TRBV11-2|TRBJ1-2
CASSLRDPRIYGYTF
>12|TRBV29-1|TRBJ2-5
CSVGGRRETQYF
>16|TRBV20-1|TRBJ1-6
CSARDVLTGERSPLHF
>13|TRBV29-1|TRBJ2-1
CSHSGTIYNEQFF
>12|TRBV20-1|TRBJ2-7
CSGGASSYEQYF
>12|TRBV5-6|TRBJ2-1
CASSLASREQFF
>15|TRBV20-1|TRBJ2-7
CSARVGTGLLYEQYF
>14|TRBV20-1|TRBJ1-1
CSARDGRENTEAFF
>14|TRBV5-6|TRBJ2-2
CASSFVQHTGELFF
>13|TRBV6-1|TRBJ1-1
CASRGFDSPSAFF
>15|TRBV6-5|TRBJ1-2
CASSFTRTGGYGYTF
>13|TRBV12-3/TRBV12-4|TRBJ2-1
CAILPGRYNEQFF
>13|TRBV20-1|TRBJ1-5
CSARAGANQPQHF
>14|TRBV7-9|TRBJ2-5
CASSLHGGEETQYF
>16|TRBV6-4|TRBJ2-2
CASSASKGGHAGELFF